The 30 T cell receptor beta chains below were found in one sample sequenced in a study of T cells in Graves' hyperthyroidism and ophthalmopathy. Amplification targeted TCR beta CDR3 regions from RNA transcripts. Carried out on the TCR CDR3, a first-round RT-PCR used the HTBI primer set. TCRdb re-called the multiplex PCR reads with MiXCR, one entry per CDR3 protein. The sample carries a few hundred thousand distinct CDR3 sequences, about 15% recorded once. Sequencing used blood. These receptors came from a woman aged 30 to 39 with Graves' hyperthyroidism that later progressed to Graves' ophthalmopathy.

This clonotype was detected ten times or more. For the CDR3, the DNA is TGCAGTGCTACGGCTAACTATGGCTACACCTTC. It encodes CSATANYGYTF. The chain uses TRBV20-1 and TRBJ1-2; D gene unclear. V was pared by 4 bases and J by 0 bases, with 3 bases between. The germline V gene encodes CDR1 DFQATT and CDR2 SNEGSKA (reference sequence). This CDR3 contains 11 residues.

This clonotype was seen a few times. The chain is built from TRBV28 and TRBJ2-3; unclear D gene. CDR3 length equals 16 residues. The germline V and J ends were trimmed by 2 bases and 2 bases, with 14 bases remaining between them. The germline CDR1 and CDR2 sequences are MDHEN and SYDVKM. Here the CDR3 DNA reads TGTGCCAGCAGTTTAAATCACGGCTTACTCACAGATACGCAGTATTTT. Its protein is CASSLNHGLLTDTQYF.

This clonotype occurred a few times. This chain uses TRBV20-1 with TRBJ2-1; 13 bases are shared with TRBD2. Germline V gene data show CDR1 as DFQATT and CDR2 as SNEGSKA (reference sequence). CDR3 length equals 15 residues. V shed 5 bases and J 5 bases; nucleotides not matched to a gene: 6. The CDR3 region has the DNA TGCAGTGCTTTCGGACTAGCGGGGGCTGACAATGAGCAGTTCTTC. Translating gives CSAFGLAGADNEQFF.

In the case of this clonotype: At one of its ends the junction is not consistent with the germline gene, which may arise from a read error. CDR3 coding DNA: TGCGCCAGCACCCGGACAGTCTGGAACACTGAAACTTTCTTT. It codes for CASTRTVWNTETFF. This sequence joins TRBV5-1 and TRBJ1-1, with D possibly TRBD1 on 6 matching bases. The CDR3 is 14 amino acids. Per germline, CDR1 SGHRS and CDR2 YFSETQ. Based on the CDR3 plus reference TRBV5-1 and TRBJ1-1, the full variable domain is KAGVTQTPRYLIKTRGQQVTLSCSPISGHRSVSWYQQTPGQGLQFLFEYFSETQRNKGNFPGRFSGRQFSNSRSEMNVSTLELGDSALYLCASTRTVWNTETFFGQGTRLTVV.

The rearrangement joins TRBV7-3 to TRBJ2-7; tentatively, D is TRBD2 (5 bases). Trimming pared 5 bases from V and 2 bases from J, leaving 16 bases between. This CDR3 region has 15 residues. CDR1 and CDR2 (germline): SGHTA, FQGTGA. The CDR3 region has the DNA TGTGCCAGCAGCCCCTGGGGAGTCTCAACCTACGAGCAGTACTTC. Amino acid sequence: CASSPWGVSTYEQYF.

This clonotype was seen at least ten times. This sequence joins TRBV12-3 or TRBV12-4 and TRBJ2-1; 9 bases align to TRBD2. The CDR3 is made up of 14 amino acids. Germline trimming cut 7 bases from V and 7 bases from J; bases unmatched to any gene: 8. The DNA for the CDR3 is TGTGCCAGCACCATTAGCGGGAGTAAAAATGAGCAGTTCTTC. Translating it yields CASTISGSKNEQFF.

The chain recombines TRBV6-1 with TRBJ2-4; D unclear. The CDR3 sequence is 13 residues long. V was cut by 7 bases and J by 6 bases, with 13 bases left in between. Germline CDR1 MNHNS, CDR2 SASEGT. In nucleotides, the CDR3 is TGTGCCAGCACCCCCGTGGACGGAAACATTCAGTACTTC. The encoded protein is CASTPVDGNIQYF.

Regarding this clonotype: One end of the junction is discordant with germline, which a read error may explain. The chain uses TRBV11-3 and TRBJ1-6, with D unresolved. CDR3 length equals 14 residues. CDR1 and CDR2 (germline): SGHNT, YENEEA. The CDR3 nucleotides read TGTGCCAGCAGCCGCGACGGGGATAATCCACCGCTCCACTTT. Translated, it gives CASSRDGDNPPLHF.

Ten or more counts support this clonotype. J is TRBJ1-1 and V is TRBV20-1, with 7 bases that match TRBD1. The CDR3 is 14 amino acids. Looked up from germline, CDR1 is DFQATT and CDR2 is SNEGSKA (reference sequence). V was pared by 3 bases and J by 2 bases, with 6 bases of the junction left unmatched. This CDR3 reads CSASIGTANTEAFF. CDR3 bases: TGCAGTGCTAGTATTGGGACAGCTAACACTGAAGCTTTCTTT.

On this clonotype itself: This could be a read error, since a much larger clone is one nucleotide away. The conserved final phenylalanine or tryptophan is absent from the CDR3, which likely points to a read error. The gene calls are TRBV28 and TRBJ1-2; possibly TRBD1 for D (6 bases). CDR1 is MDHEN, CDR2 SYDVKM, per germline. The CDR3 spans 15 residues. Trimming left V 8 bases short and J 2 bases short, with 18 bases between. The CDR3 bases are TGTGCCAGCTCACCAACTTTACAGGGCAACTATGGCTACACCCTC. It specifies CASSPTLQGNYGYTL.

In this sample, this clonotype turned up many times. The chain links TRBV7-9 to TRBJ2-3; the match to TRBD2 covers 10 bases. CDR1 SEHNR and CDR2 FQNEAQ come from the germline V gene (reference sequence). V shed 5 bases and J 2 bases; nucleotides not matched to a gene: 7. This CDR3 has 16 residues. CDR3 residues: CASSHSGRAPTDTQYF. The CDR3 DNA follows: TGTGCCAGCAGCCACAGCGGGAGGGCCCCCACAGATACGCAGTATTTT.

This clonotype was seen many times. As DNA, the CDR3 is TGTGCCAGCAGCCAGTATGTGAGCACCGGGGAGCTGTTTTTT. This translates into CASSQYVSTGELFF. The chain combines TRBV14 with TRBJ2-2; no reliable D call. Per germline, CDR1 SGHDN and CDR2 FVKESK. With 3 bases removed from V and 4 bases from J, the gap between germline ends came to 9 bases. This CDR3 has 14 amino acids. The variable domain in full, with the rest retrieved from reference TRBV14 and TRBJ2-2, is EAGVTQFPSHSVIEKGQTVTLRCDPISGHDNLYWYRRVMGKEIKFLLHFVKESKQDESGMPNNRFLAERTGGTYSTLKVQPAELEDSGVYFCASSQYVSTGELFFGEGSRLTVL.

This clonotype occurred many times. Here the CDR3 reads CASSPYPSTDTQYF. CDR3 DNA: TGTGCCAGCAGTCCTTATCCTAGCACAGATACGCAGTATTTT. This chain joins TRBV27 and TRBJ2-3; D not certain. Trimming took off 5 bases at V and 0 bases at J, with 9 bases between the two ends. The CDR3 totals 14 residues. Germline CDR1 is MNHEY and CDR2 is SMNVEV (reference sequence).

This clonotype was counted ten times or more. The chain uses TRBV30 and TRBJ1-5, with D unresolved. This CDR3 has 15 residues. Germline CDR1 is GTSNPN and CDR2 is SVGIG (reference sequence). The germline V and J ends were trimmed by 5 bases and 5 bases, with 19 bases remaining between them. The CDR3 DNA reads as TGTGCCTGGGGTATCGGCATGGACCTCCATCAGCCCCAGCATTTT. As protein: CAWGIGMDLHQPQHF.

This clonotype has a count of ten or more. J is TRBJ2-3 and V is TRBV28; D is ambiguous. This CDR3 region has 14 residues. Germline V gene data show CDR1 as MDHEN and CDR2 as SYDVKM. Trimming pared 3 bases from V and 2 bases from J, leaving 9 bases between. CDR3 sequence: CASSLRFATDTQYF. The CDR3 coding sequence is TGTGCCAGCAGTTTGAGATTCGCCACAGATACGCAGTATTTT. Looking up the rest from reference TRBV28 and TRBJ2-3 gives the full variable domain: DVKVTQSSRYLVKRTGEKVFLECVQDMDHENMFWYRQDPGLGLRLIYFSYDVKMKEKGDIPEGYSVSREKKERFSLILESASTNQTSMYLCASSLRFATDTQYFGPGTRLTVL.

Concerning this clonotype: The CDR3 ends on some other residue instead of the conserved phenylalanine or tryptophan, so this is likely a read error. This chain links TRBV27 with TRBJ1-4; no clear D gene. The CDR3 length is 12 residues. V lost 3 bases to trimming and J lost 5 bases, with 4 bases between them. The germline CDR1 and CDR2 sequences are MNHEY and SMNVEV (reference sequence). CDR3 residues: CASSFGNEKLFL. The CDR3 DNA sequence: TGTGCCAGCAGTTTTGGGAATGAAAAACTGTTTCTT.

This clonotype was counted at least ten times. The chain has TRBV6-2 or TRBV6-3 and TRBJ2-5, with a tentative D call TRBD1 (6 bases). Trimming stripped 4 bases from V and 0 bases from J, with 12 bases between. The length of the CDR3 is 15 residues. The germline V gene has CDR1 MNHEY and CDR2 SVGEGT. The CDR3 region has the DNA TGTGCCAGCAGTTTTTCCAGGGGAGACCAAGAGACCCAGTACTTC. Protein sequence: CASSFSRGDQETQYF.

This clonotype was counted between two and nine times. The chain employs TRBV13 and TRBJ2-7; D not resolved. With 4 bases removed from V and 3 bases from J, the gap between germline ends came to 16 bases. In germline, CDR1 is PRHDT, CDR2 FYEKMQ (reference sequence). This CDR3 comprises 15 residues. CDR3 sequence (DNA): TGTGCCAGCAGCTCGGGTAGGACCACTCTCTACGAGCAGTACTTC. It encodes CASSSGRTTLYEQYF.

There are many counts of this clonotype. V is TRBV30 and J is TRBJ2-1; D perhaps matches TRBD2 (6 bases). This CDR3 has 14 amino acids. Trimming removed 1 base at V and 4 bases at J, with 11 bases between. Germline CDR1 reads GTSNPN; CDR2 reads SVGIG (reference sequence). As DNA, the CDR3 is TGTGCCTGGAGTGAAAGGGGACTTTACAATGAGCAGTTCTTC. It encodes CAWSERGLYNEQFF.

This clonotype was counted at least ten times. The chain has TRBV12-3 or TRBV12-4 and TRBJ1-1; D is unclear. The ends were cut back, 1 base at V and 0 bases at J, with 15 bases in the middle. The CDR3 is 17 residues long. The CDR3 loop reads CASSLDWEGQLNTEAFF. CDR3 nucleotides: TGTGCCAGCAGTTTAGATTGGGAGGGCCAGCTGAACACTGAAGCTTTCTTT.

For this clonotype: This sequence may be a read error, since a much larger clone differs from it by one base. The DNA for the CDR3 is TGTGCCTCGAGTGGAACAGCCCAAAATCAGCCCCAGCATTTT. Translated: CASSGTAQNQPQHF. V gene TRBV30 combines with J gene TRBJ1-5; D is unresolved. Germline V lookup: CDR1 GTSNPN, CDR2 SVGIG (reference sequence). This CDR3 contains 14 residues.

This clonotype was recorded many times. The V call is TRBV5-1, the J call TRBJ2-7, with D unclear. V lost 0 bases and J lost 0, with 7 bases in between. Germline V gives CDR1 SGHRS, CDR2 YFSETQ. The length of the CDR3 is 14 residues. For the CDR3, the DNA is TGCGCCAGCAGCTTGGGTCTAAGCTCCTACGAGCAGTACTTC. As protein: CASSLGLSSYEQYF. The full variable domain, completed using reference TRBV5-1 and TRBJ2-7, is KAGVTQTPRYLIKTRGQQVTLSCSPISGHRSVSWYQQTPGQGLQFLFEYFSETQRNKGNFPGRFSGRQFSNSRSEMNVSTLELGDSALYLCASSLGLSSYEQYFGPGTRLTVT.

Note on this clonotype: One end of the junction fails to match germline, which may point to a read error. V and J are TRBV12-3 or TRBV12-4 and TRBJ2-2, with TRBD2 as a possible D gene (5 bases). The CDR3 extends over 11 amino acids. Here the CDR3 DNA reads TGTGCCACCGGGCACACCGGGGAGCTGCTTTTT. It encodes CATGHTGELLF.

V is TRBV7-9 and J is TRBJ2-3; weak D call: TRBD2 (6 bases). CDR1 SEHNR and CDR2 FQNEAQ come from the germline V gene (reference sequence). Trimming took off 5 bases at V and 6 bases at J, with 21 bases between the two ends. The CDR3 is made up of 16 amino acids. The CDR3 here is CASSSSYGLSSDTQYF. In DNA form, the CDR3 reads TGTGCCAGCAGCAGCTCCTACGGACTATCATCGGATACGCAGTATTTT.

This clonotype occurred a few times. This CDR3 reads CASSAGAGANVLTF. DNA for the CDR3: TGTGCCAGCAGCGCAGGGGCTGGGGCCAACGTCCTGACTTTC. The chain combines TRBV9 with TRBJ2-6; D possibly corresponds to TRBD1 (6 bases). CDR1 and CDR2 from the germline V gene are SGDLS and YYNGEE. Trimming stripped 3 bases from V and 2 bases from J, with 6 bases between. This CDR3 is built from 14 residues. The whole variable domain, remainder taken from reference TRBV9 and TRBJ2-6, is DSGVTQTPKHLITATGQRVTLRCSPRSGDLSVYWYQQSLDQGLQFLIQYYNGEERAKGNILERFSAQQFPDLHSELNLSSLELGDSALYFCASSAGAGANVLTFGAGSRLTVL.

This clonotype was counted many times. The genes are TRBV12-3 or TRBV12-4 and TRBJ1-5, with D possibly TRBD1 on 6 matching bases. CDR3 size: 15 residues. V lost 4 bases and J 1 base, leaving 11 bases between the germline ends. CDR3 sequence reads: CASSSQTGSNQPQHF. DNA for the CDR3: TGTGCCAGCAGTTCTCAAACAGGGAGCAATCAGCCCCAGCATTTT.

This clonotype was observed at least ten times. The chain joins TRBV2 to TRBJ2-5; 10 bases align to TRBD1. V lost 5 bases, J lost 5 bases, and 8 bases stayed unmatched. The CDR3 has 15 amino acids. Germline assignment: CDR1 SNHLY and CDR2 FYNNEI. DNA for the CDR3: TGTGCCAGCAGTTTGGACAGGGGGAATGCGGAGACCCAGTACTTC. Protein product: CASSLDRGNAETQYF.

This clonotype was seen many times. The V and J genes are TRBV2 and TRBJ2-3; 7 bases are a match to TRBD1. Germline-derived CDR1 and CDR2 are SNHLY and FYNNEI. With 10 bases clipped from V and 2 bases from J, the junction kept 9 bases outside the gene matches. The CDR3 runs to 14 residues. The CDR3 reads CATSRQGTTDTQYF. CDR3 in DNA: TGTGCCACCTCGCGACAGGGAACCACAGATACGCAGTATTTT. Together with reference TRBV2 and TRBJ2-3, the CDR3 gives the full variable domain: EPEVTQTPSHQVTQMGQEVILRCVPISNHLYFYWYRQILGQKVEFLVSFYNNEISEKSEIFDDQFSVERPDGSNFTLKIRSTKLEDSAMYFCATSRQGTTDTQYFGPGTRLTVL.

This clonotype appeared many times. The chain joins TRBV7-9 to TRBJ2-1; D perhaps matches TRBD2 (6 bases). Between the trimmed V and J ends, which lost 5 bases and 7 bases, there was a span of 12 bases. The CDR3 is made up of 13 amino acids. Germline CDR1 SEHNR, CDR2 FQNEAQ (reference sequence). The CDR3 reads CASSAGTQNEQFF. CDR3 in DNA: TGTGCCAGCAGCGCAGGGACTCAGAATGAGCAGTTCTTC.

This clonotype was seen repeatedly, ten times or more. This chain joins TRBV7-2 and TRBJ1-2, with D perhaps TRBD1 (6 bases). Germline values: CDR1 SGHTA, CDR2 FQGNSA. Trimming stripped 1 base from V and 4 bases from J, with 13 bases between. The CDR3 runs 15 residues. The CDR3 sequence is CASSLVFTGSYGYTF. CDR3 coding DNA: TGTGCCAGCAGCTTAGTTTTTACAGGGTCCTATGGCTACACCTTC.